Below, 14 T cell receptor beta chains from the same sample are listed, as sequenced in a study of cytomegalovirus exposure and HLA in healthy donors. PCR involved 60 Vbeta and 13 Jbeta primers. Repertoires were generated with immunoSEQ multiplex PCR, while TCRdb's copy carries only in-frame clones and drops some. This sample has about 250,000 clones; around 65% occur once, and the top ten carry over 2%. Sequencing was carried out using PBMCs. Receptors originate from a female donor in good health and CMV-seronegative.

The gene calls are TRBV9 and TRBJ2-2; possible D gene TRBD2, 5 bases. The germline CDR1 and CDR2 sequences are SGDLS and YYNGEE. The V gene lost 4 bases and the J gene lost 5 bases, with 18 bases spanning the gap. CDR3 length: 16 residues. CDR3 coding DNA: TGTGCCAGCAGCACCTCCCCGGGGAAACATACCGGGGAGCTGTTTTTT. This encodes CASSTSPGKHTGELFF. The full variable domain, with the rest looked up from reference TRBV9 and TRBJ2-2, is DSGVTQTPKHLITATGQRVTLRCSPRSGDLSVYWYQQSLDQGLQFLIQYYNGEERAKGNILERFSAQQFPDLHSELNLSSLELGDSALYFCASSTSPGKHTGELFFGEGSRLTVL.

This clone has only a few counts. The V gene is TRBV28, the J gene TRBJ1-5, with D possibly being TRBD1 (6 bases). Trimming cost V 9 bases and J 1 base, with 19 bases left between them. CDR3 length: 16 amino acids. The germline V gene encodes CDR1 MDHEN and CDR2 SYDVKM. This CDR3 reads CASVTRDIFSNQPQHF. For the CDR3, the DNA is TGTGCCAGTGTAACCCGGGACATCTTCAGCAATCAGCCCCAGCATTTT.

This chain connects TRBV11-2 to TRBJ2-3; possibly TRBD1 for D (6 bases). The CDR3 contains 12 residues. Trimming removed 7 bases from V and 7 bases from J, with 12 bases in between. The V gene's germline CDR1 is SGHAT and CDR2 FQNNGV. The CDR3 nucleotides read TGTGCCAGCACTACGGGACACCATACGCAGTATTTT. Translating gives CASTTGHHTQYF.

The chain links TRBV6-5 to TRBJ1-5; 8 bases match TRBD1. The CDR3 covers 15 residues. Germline V CDR1 and CDR2: MNHEY, SVGAGI. The V segment lost 2 bases and the J segment 5 bases; nucleotides outside the gene matches: 5. In DNA form, the CDR3 reads TGTGCCAGCAGTTACACGGCAGGGGGCCATCAGCCCCAGCATTTT. It is translated as CASSYTAGGHQPQHF.

The J gene is TRBJ1-5, the V gene TRBV30; 7 positions agree with TRBD1. Trimming removed 3 bases from V and 2 bases from J; junction bases left unmatched: 4. This CDR3 is built from 14 residues. In germline, CDR1 is GTSNPN, CDR2 SVGIG (reference sequence). CDR3 nucleotides: TGTGCCTGGAGGTCCGGGACAGGCAATCAGCCCCAGCATTTT. Protein sequence: CAWRSGTGNQPQHF.

The J gene is TRBJ2-1, the V gene TRBV5-4; 7 nucleotides agree with TRBD2. Germline V gives CDR1 SGHNT, CDR2 YYREEE (reference sequence). The CDR3 sequence is 14 residues long. Trimming took 3 bases from V and 4 from J; bases not matched to a gene: 4. CDR3 region: CASSSVAGYNEQFF. The CDR3 DNA reads TGTGCCAGCAGCTCAGTAGCGGGTTACAATGAGCAGTTCTTC.

The chain is built from TRBV30 and TRBJ2-1; TRBD2 matches at 12 bases. This CDR3 is built from 16 residues. The ends lost 1 base at V and 8 bases at J; junction bases unmatched: 9. Germline lookup yields CDR1 GTSNPN and CDR2 SVGIG (reference sequence). CDR3 DNA: TGTGCCTGGAGTGGCGGGACTAGCGGGTTGTGTTATGAGCAGTTCTTC. Protein: CAWSGGTSGLCYEQFF.

V and J are TRBV14 and TRBJ2-1; D is unclear. The V end lost 6 bases, the J end lost 0 bases, and 12 bases lay between the germline ends. The CDR3 is 15 amino acids. From germline, CDR1 is SGHDN and CDR2 FVKESK. The CDR3: CASRDRSSSYNEQFF. CDR3 nucleotide sequence: TGTGCCAGCAGAGATAGAAGTAGCTCCTACAATGAGCAGTTCTTC.

This clone was seen only a few times. The chain joins TRBV28 to TRBJ2-3; D call uncertain. The CDR3 has 15 amino acids. Germline V gene lookup returns CDR1 MDHEN and CDR2 SYDVKM. Trimming pared 4 bases from V and 0 bases from J, leaving 11 bases between. This chain's CDR3 is CASSSVRPSTDTQYF. As DNA, the CDR3 is TGTGCCAGCAGTTCGGTCCGCCCTAGCACAGATACGCAGTATTTT.

The chain carries TRBV4-1 and TRBJ2-1, with 9 bases fitting TRBD2. The V gene end was trimmed by 3 bases and the J gene end by 6 bases; junction bases not matched to a gene: 15. The CDR3 extends over 18 amino acids. The germline gives CDR1 MGHRA, CDR2 YSYEKL. CDR3 amino acids: CASSQARGTSFLVNEQFF. The CDR3 coding sequence is TGCGCCAGCAGCCAGGCACGAGGGACTAGCTTTTTGGTCAATGAGCAGTTCTTC.

The V and J genes are TRBV9 and TRBJ1-2, with 8 bases that match TRBD1. The CDR3 sequence is 15 residues long. Trimming took 6 bases from V and 4 from J; bases not matched to a gene: 11. CDR1 is SGDLS, CDR2 YYNGEE, per germline. In DNA form, the CDR3 reads TGTGCCAGCAACGCCCGGTCAGGGGGCACCTATGGCTACACCTTC. This codes for CASNARSGGTYGYTF.

This chain links TRBV7-9 with TRBJ2-1; 8 positions match TRBD2. The germline gives CDR1 SEHNR, CDR2 FQNEAQ (reference sequence). With V trimmed by 2 bases and J by 5 bases, 11 bases remained unmatched. This CDR3 comprises 17 residues. CDR3 DNA: TGTGCCAGCAGCTTACCCGGGACTAGTAAAGCCCACAATGAGCAGTTCTTC. Translation gives CASSLPGTSKAHNEQFF.

This clone occurred a few times. The chain combines TRBV29-1 with TRBJ2-1; TRBD2 matches at 9 bases. Per germline, CDR1 SQVTM and CDR2 ANQGSEA. This CDR3 comprises 14 residues. V was clipped by 7 bases and J by 3 bases; unmatched bases: 7. For the CDR3, the DNA is TGCAGCGAGAGTAGCGGGAGTGGCTACAATGAGCAGTTCTTC. Translating gives CSESSGSGYNEQFF.

The V call is TRBV28, the J call TRBJ2-1; D perhaps matches TRBD1 (6 bases). Germline V CDR1 and CDR2: MDHEN, SYDVKM. Trimming cost V 5 bases and J 5 bases, with 10 bases left between them. The CDR3 totals 13 residues. CDR3 sequence reads: CASSGGHHNEQFF. The CDR3 DNA is TGTGCCAGCAGTGGGGGACATCACAATGAGCAGTTCTTC.